These 2 T cell receptor beta chains were all obtained from the same sample, sequenced in a study of T cell responses to AZD1222 COVID-19 vaccine. Some clones are missing from TCRdb's copy, which holds only in-frame ones; the method was immunoSEQ multiplex PCR. The table lists about 150,000 clones, 85% to 90% of them singletons, with approximately 9.1% in the top ten. Sequenced material: peripheral blood, taken 28 days after the second AZD1222 dose. The receptors stem from an adult who received the AZD1222 COVID-19 vaccine.

The chain has TRBV7-2 and TRBJ1-1; D may be TRBD1 (6 bases). V was trimmed by 2 bases and J by 7 bases, leaving 11 bases between them. CDR3 length equals 13 residues. Germline V lookup: CDR1 SGHTA, CDR2 FQGNSA. CDR3 nucleotides: TGTGCCAGCAGCTTATCCCAGGGGAGTGAAGCTTTCTTT. Amino acids: CASSLSQGSEAFF.

This clone was observed a single time. The chain is built from TRBV7-8 and TRBJ2-1, with D possibly being TRBD1 or TRBD2 (5 bases each). The V gene lost 5 bases and the J gene lost 10 bases, with 27 bases spanning the gap. Germline-derived CDR1 and CDR2 are SGHVS and FQNEAQ. CDR3 length: 17 amino acids. The chain's CDR3 is CASSPNPTGPRIDEQFF. CDR3 nucleotide sequence: TGTGCCAGCAGCCCGAATCCCACGGGACCAAGGATCGACGAGCAGTTCTTC. Drawing the rest from reference TRBV7-8 and TRBJ2-1, the complete variable domain is GAGVSQSPRYKVAKRGQDVALRCDPISGHVSLFWYQQALGQGPEFLTYFQNEAQLDKSGLPSDRFFAERPEGSVSTLKIQRTQQEDSAVYLCASSPNPTGPRIDEQFFGPGTRLTVL.